This TCR beta chain was observed in a study of blood T cell repertoires in COVID-19. Some clones are missing from TCRdb's copy, which holds only in-frame ones; the method was immunoSEQ multiplex PCR. The data contain over 45,000 clones, roughly 89% of them singletons. The length of the CDR3 is 12 residues. V was pared by 3 bases and J by 5 bases, with 7 bases between. The chain couples TRBV12-3 or TRBV12-4 to TRBJ1-1; no clear D gene. The receptor comes from a woman aged 60-75 years with COVID-19, enrolled during active disease. Sequenced input: peripheral blood. Here the CDR3 DNA reads TGTGCCAGCAGTTTCGGGAGAACTGAAGCTTTCTTT. Translated: CASSFGRTEAFF.